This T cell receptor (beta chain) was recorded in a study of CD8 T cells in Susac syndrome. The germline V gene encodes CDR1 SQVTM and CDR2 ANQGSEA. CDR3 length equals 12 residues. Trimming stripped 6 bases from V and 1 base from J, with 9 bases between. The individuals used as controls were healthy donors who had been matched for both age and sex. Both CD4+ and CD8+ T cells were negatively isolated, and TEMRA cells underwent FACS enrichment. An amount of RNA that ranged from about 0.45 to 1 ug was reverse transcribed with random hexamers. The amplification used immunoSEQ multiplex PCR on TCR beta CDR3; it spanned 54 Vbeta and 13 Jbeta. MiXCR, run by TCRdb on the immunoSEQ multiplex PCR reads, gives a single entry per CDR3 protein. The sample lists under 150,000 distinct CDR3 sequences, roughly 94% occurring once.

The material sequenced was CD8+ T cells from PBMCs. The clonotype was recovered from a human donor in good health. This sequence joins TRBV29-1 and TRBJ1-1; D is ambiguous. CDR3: CSVGWGNTEAFF. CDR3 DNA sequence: TGCAGCGTAGGATGGGGGAACACTGAAGCTTTCTTT. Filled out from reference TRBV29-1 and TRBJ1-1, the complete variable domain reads SAVISQKPSRDICQRGTSLTIQCQVDSQVTMMFWYRQQPGQSLTLIATANQGSEATYESGFVIDKFPISRPNLTFSTLTVSNMSPEDSSIYLCSVGWGNTEAFFGQGTRLTVV.